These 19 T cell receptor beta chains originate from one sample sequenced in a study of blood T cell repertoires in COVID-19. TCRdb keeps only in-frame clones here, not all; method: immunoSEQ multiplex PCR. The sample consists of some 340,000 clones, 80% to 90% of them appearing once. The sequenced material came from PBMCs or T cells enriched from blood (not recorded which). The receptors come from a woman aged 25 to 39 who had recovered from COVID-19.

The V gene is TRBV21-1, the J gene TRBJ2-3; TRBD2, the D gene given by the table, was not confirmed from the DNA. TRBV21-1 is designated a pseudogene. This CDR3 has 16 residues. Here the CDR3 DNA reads TGTGCCAGCAGCAACGAATTAGCGGGGGGGGAAGATACGCAGTATTTT. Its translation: CASSNELAGGEDTQYF.

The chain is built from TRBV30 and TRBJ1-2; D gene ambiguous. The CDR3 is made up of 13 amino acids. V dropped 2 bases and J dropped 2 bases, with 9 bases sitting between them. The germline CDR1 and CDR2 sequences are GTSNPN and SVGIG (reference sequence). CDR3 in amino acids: CAWSSGYNYGYTF. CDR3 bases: TGTGCCTGGAGTAGCGGGTACAACTATGGCTACACCTTC.

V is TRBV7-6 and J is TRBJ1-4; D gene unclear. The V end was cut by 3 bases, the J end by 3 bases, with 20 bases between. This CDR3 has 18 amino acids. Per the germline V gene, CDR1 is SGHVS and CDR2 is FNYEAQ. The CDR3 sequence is CASSLGSARGRPNEKLFF. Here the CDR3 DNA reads TGTGCCAGCAGCTTGGGTAGCGCTCGAGGGAGGCCTAATGAAAAACTGTTTTTT.

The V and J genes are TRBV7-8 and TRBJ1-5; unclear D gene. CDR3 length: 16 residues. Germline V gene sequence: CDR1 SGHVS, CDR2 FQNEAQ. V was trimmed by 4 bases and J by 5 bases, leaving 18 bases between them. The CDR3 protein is CASSSYLSLPYQPQHF. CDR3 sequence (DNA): TGTGCCAGCAGCTCCTACCTGTCGCTCCCCTATCAGCCCCAGCATTTT.

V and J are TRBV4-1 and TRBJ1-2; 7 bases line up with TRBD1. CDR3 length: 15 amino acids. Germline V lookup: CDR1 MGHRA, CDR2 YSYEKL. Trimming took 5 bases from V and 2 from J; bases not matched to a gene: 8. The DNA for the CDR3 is TGCGCCAGCAGCTCCTACAGGGGAGCCAACTATGGCTACACCTTC. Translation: CASSSYRGANYGYTF.

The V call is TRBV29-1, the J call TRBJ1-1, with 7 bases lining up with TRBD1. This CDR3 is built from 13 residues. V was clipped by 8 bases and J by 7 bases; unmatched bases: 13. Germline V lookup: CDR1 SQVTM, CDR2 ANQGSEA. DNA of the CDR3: TGCAGCACTAGACAGGGCGGGGAGTTTGAAGCTTTCTTT. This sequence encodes CSTRQGGEFEAFF.

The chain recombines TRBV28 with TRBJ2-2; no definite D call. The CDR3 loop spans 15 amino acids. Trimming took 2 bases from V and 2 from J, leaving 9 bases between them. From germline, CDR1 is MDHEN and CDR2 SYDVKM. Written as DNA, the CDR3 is TGTGCCAGCAGTTTAATGGGCACAAACACCGGGGAGCTGTTTTTT. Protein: CASSLMGTNTGELFF. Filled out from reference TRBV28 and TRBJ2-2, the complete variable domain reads DVKVTQSSRYLVKRTGEKVFLECVQDMDHENMFWYRQDPGLGLRLIYFSYDVKMKEKGDIPEGYSVSREKKERFSLILESASTNQTSMYLCASSLMGTNTGELFFGEGSRLTVL.

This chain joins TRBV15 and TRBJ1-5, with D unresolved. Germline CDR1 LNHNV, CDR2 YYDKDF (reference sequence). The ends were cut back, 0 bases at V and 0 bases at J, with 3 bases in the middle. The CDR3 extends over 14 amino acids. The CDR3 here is CATSRDLSNQPQHF. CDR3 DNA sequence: TGTGCCACCAGCAGAGACCTTAGCAATCAGCCCCAGCATTTT.

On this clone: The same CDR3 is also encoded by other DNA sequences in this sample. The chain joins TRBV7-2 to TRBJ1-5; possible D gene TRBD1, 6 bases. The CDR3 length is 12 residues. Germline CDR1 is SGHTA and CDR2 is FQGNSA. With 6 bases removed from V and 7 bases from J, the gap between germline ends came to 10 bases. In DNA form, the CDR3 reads TGTGCCAGCAGTCGTGACAGGCAGCCCCAGCATTTT. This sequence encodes CASSRDRQPQHF.

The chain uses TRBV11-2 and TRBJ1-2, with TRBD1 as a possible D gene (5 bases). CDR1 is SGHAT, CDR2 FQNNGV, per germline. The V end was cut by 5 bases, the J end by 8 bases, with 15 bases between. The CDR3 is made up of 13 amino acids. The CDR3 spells CASSPAGVSGYTF. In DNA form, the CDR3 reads TGTGCCAGCAGCCCGGCGGGGGTTAGCGGCTACACCTTC.

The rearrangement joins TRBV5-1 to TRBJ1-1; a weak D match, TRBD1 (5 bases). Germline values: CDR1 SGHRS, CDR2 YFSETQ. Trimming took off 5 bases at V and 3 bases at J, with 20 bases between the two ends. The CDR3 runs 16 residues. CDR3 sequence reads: CASSPYPGRRDTEAFF. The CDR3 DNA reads TGCGCCAGCAGTCCTTACCCGGGACGGAGGGACACTGAAGCTTTCTTT.

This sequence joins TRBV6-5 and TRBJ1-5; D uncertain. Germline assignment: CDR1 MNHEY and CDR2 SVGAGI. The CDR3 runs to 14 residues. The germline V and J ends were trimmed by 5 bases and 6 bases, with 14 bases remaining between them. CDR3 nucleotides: TGTGCCAGCAGTCTAGGCGTCGGGGTTCAGCCCCAGCATTTT. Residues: CASSLGVGVQPQHF.

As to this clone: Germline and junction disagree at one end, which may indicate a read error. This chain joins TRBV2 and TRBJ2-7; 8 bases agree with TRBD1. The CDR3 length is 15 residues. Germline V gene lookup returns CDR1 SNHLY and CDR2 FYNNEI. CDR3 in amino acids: CASSEENRDRYEQYF. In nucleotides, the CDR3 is TGTGCCAGCAGCGAAGAAAACCGGGACAGGTACGAGCAGTACTTC.

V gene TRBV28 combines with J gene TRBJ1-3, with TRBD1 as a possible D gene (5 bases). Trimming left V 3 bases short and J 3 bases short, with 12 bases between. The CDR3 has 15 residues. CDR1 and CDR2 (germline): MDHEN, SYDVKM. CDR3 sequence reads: CASSLGRASGNTIYF. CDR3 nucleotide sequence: TGTGCCAGCAGTTTGGGCAGGGCGAGTGGAAACACCATATATTTT.

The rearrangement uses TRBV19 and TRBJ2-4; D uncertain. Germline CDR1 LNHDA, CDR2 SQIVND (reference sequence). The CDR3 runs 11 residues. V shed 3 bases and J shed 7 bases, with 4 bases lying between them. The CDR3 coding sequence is TGTGCCAGTAGTATCTACAACATTCAGTACTTC. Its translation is CASSIYNIQYF.

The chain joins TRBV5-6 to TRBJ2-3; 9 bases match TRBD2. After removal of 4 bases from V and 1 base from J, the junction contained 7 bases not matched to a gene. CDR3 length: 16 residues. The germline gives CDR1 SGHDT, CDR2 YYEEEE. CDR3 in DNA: TGTGCCAGCAGCACACCAGCGGGGGGACGCACAGATACGCAGTATTTT. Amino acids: CASSTPAGGRTDTQYF.

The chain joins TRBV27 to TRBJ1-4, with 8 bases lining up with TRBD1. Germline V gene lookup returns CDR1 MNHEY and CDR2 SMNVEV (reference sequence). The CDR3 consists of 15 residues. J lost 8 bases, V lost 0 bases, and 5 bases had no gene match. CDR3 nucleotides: TGTGCCAGCAGTTTATCGACAGGGGTCGGAGAAAAACTGTTTTTT. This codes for CASSLSTGVGEKLFF.

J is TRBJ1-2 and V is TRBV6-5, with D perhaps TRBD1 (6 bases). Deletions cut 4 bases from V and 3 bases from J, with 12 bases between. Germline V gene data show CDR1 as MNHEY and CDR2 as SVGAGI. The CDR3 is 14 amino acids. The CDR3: CASSSRGTHYGYTF. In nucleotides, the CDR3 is TGTGCCAGCAGTTCAAGGGGGACACACTATGGCTACACCTTC.

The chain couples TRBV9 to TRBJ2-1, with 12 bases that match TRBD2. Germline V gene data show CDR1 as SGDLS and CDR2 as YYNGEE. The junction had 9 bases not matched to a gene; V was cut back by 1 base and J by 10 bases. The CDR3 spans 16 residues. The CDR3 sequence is CASSVQTSGGTSEQFF. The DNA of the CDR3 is TGTGCCAGCAGCGTACAGACTAGCGGGGGAACGAGCGAGCAGTTCTTC.